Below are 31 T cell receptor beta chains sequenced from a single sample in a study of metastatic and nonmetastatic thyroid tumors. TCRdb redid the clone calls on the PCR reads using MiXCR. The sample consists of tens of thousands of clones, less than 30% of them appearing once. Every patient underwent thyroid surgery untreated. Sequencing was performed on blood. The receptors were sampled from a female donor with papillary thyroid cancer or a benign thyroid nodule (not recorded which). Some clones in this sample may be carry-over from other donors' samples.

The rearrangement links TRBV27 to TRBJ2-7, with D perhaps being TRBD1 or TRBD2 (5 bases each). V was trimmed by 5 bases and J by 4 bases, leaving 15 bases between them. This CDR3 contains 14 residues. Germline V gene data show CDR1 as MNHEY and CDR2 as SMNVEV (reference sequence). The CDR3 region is CASSRSSRVYEQYF. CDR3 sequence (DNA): TGTGCCAGCAGTCGTTCTAGCAGGGTGTACGAGCAGTACTTC.

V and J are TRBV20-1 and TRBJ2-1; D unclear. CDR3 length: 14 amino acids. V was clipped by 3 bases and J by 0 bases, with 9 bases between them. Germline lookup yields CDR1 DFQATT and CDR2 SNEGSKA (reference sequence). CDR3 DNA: TGCAGTGCTAGTGGGCTGAGCTCCTACAATGAGCAGTTCTTC. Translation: CSASGLSSYNEQFF.

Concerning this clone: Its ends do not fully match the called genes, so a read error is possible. DNA of the CDR3: TGTGCCAGTAGTTTCCAGGGGACTGAAGCTTTCTTT. This codes for CASSFQGTEAFF. The chain has TRBV27 and TRBJ1-1, with D tentatively TRBD1 (6 bases). Germline CDR1 is MNHEY and CDR2 is SMNVEV (reference sequence). The CDR3 has 12 amino acids.

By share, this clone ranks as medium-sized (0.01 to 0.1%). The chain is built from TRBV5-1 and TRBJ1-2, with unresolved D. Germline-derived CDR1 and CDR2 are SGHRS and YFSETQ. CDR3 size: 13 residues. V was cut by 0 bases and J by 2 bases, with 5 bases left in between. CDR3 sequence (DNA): TGCGCCAGCAGCTTGGGGGAAAACTATGGCTACACCTTC. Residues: CASSLGENYGYTF.

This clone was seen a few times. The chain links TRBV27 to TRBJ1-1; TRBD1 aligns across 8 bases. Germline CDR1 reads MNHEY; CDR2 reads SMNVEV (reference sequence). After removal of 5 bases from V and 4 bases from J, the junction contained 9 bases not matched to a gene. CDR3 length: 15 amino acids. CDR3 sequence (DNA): TGTGCCAGCAGTACTTTGGACAGGGTGAGCACTGAAGCTTTCTTT. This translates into CASSTLDRVSTEAFF.

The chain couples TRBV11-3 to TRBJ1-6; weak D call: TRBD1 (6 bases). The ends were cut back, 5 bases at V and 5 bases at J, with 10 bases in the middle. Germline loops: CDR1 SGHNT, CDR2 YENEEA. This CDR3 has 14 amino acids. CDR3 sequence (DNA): TGTGCCAGCAGCGCCGACAGGAATAATTCACCCCTCCACTTT. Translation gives CASSADRNNSPLHF.

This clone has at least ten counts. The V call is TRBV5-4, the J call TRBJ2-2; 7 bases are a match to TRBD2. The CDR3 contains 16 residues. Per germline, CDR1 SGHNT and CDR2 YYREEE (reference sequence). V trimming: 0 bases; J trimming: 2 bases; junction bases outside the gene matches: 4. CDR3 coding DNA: TGTGCCAGCAGCTTGGCCAGCGGGACTAACACCGGGGAGCTGTTTTTT. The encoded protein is CASSLASGTNTGELFF. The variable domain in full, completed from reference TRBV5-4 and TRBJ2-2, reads ETGVTQSPTHLIKTRGQQVTLRCSSQSGHNTVSWYQQALGQGPQFIFQYYREEENGRGNFPPRFSGLQFPNYSSELNVNALELDDSALYLCASSLASGTNTGELFFGEGSRLTVL.

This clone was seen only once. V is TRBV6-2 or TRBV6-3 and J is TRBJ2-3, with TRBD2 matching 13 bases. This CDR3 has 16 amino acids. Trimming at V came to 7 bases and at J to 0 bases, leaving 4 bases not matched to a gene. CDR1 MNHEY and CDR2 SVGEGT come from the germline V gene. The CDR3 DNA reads TGTGCCAGCAACTTGGGACTAGCGGGAAGCACAGATACGCAGTATTTT. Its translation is CASNLGLAGSTDTQYF.

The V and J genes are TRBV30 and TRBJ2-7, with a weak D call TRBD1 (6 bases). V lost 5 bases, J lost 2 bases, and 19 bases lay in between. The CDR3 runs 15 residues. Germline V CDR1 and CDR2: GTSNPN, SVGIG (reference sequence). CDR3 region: CAWSIGGARAYEQYF. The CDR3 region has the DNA TGTGCCTGGTCTATAGGGGGTGCTCGGGCCTACGAGCAGTACTTC.

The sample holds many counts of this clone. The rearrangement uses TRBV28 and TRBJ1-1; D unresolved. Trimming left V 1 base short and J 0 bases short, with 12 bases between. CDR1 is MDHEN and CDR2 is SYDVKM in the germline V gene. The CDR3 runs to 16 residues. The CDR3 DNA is TGTGCCAGCAGTTTATTTGGTTGGGGTTTGAACACTGAAGCTTTCTTT. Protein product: CASSLFGWGLNTEAFF.

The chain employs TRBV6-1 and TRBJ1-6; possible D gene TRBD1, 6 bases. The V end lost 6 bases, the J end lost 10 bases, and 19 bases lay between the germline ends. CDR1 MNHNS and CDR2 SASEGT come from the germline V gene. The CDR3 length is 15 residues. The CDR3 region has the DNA TGTGCCAGCAGGCTGTCACGGGGGGCAGGATCACCCCTCCACTTT. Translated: CASRLSRGAGSPLHF.

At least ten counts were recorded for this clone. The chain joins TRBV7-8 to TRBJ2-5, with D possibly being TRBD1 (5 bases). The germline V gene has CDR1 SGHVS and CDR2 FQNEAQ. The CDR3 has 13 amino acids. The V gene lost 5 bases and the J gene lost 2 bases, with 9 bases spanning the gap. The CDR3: CASSPGQQETQYF. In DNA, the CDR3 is TGTGCCAGCAGCCCAGGGCAGCAAGAGACCCAGTACTTC. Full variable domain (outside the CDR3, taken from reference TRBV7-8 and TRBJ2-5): GAGVSQSPRYKVAKRGQDVALRCDPISGHVSLFWYQQALGQGPEFLTYFQNEAQLDKSGLPSDRFFAERPEGSVSTLKIQRTQQEDSAVYLCASSPGQQETQYFGPGTRLLVL.

CDR3: CASSPPASPYEQYF. CDR3 DNA sequence: TGTGCCAGCTCACCTCCGGCCAGCCCCTACGAGCAGTACTTC. The chain employs TRBV18 and TRBJ2-7; no reliable D call. V was cut by 3 bases and J by 2 bases, with 11 bases left in between. CDR3 length: 14 residues. Germline V lookup: CDR1 KGHSH, CDR2 LQKENI.

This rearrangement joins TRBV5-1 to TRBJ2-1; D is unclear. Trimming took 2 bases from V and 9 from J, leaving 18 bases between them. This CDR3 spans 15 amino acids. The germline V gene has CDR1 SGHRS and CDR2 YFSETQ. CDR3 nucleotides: TGCGCCAGCAGCTTAGGCCCAGGAGACCGTCCTGAGCAGTTCTTC. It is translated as CASSLGPGDRPEQFF.

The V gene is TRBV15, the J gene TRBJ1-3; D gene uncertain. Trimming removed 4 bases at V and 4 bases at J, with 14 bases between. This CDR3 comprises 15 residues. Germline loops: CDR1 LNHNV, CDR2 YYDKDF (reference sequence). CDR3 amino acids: CATSTRRIYGNTIYF. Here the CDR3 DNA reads TGTGCCACCAGCACGCGCCGGATTTACGGAAACACCATATATTTT.

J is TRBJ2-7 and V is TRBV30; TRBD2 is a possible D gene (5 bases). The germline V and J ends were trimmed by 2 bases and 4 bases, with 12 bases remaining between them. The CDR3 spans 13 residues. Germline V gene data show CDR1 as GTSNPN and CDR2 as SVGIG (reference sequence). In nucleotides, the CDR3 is TGTGCCTGGAGTCGAGGGCCATCGTACGAGCAGTACTTC. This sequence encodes CAWSRGPSYEQYF.

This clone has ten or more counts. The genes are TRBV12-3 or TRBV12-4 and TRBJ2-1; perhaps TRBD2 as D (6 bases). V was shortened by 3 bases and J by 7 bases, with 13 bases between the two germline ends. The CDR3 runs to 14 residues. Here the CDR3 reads CASSLFLASNEQFF. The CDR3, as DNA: TGTGCCAGCAGTTTGTTTCTAGCGTCAAATGAGCAGTTCTTC.

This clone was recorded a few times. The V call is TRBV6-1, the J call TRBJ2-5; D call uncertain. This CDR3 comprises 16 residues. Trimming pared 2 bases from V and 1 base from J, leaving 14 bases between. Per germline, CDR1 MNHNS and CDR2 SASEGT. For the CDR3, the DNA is TGTGCCAGCAGTGAACGTCCAGAGCCGAGCCAAGAGACCCAGTACTTC. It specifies CASSERPEPSQETQYF.

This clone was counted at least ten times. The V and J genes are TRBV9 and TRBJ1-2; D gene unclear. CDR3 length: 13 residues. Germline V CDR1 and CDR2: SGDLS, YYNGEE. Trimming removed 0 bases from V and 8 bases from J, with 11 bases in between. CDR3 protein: CASSVEERWGYTF. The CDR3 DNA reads TGTGCCAGCAGCGTAGAGGAGCGGTGGGGCTACACCTTC.

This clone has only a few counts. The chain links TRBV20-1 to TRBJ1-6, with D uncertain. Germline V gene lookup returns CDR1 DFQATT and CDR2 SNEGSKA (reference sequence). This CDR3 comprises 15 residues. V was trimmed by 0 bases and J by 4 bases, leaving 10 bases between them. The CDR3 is CSARDRGDYNSPLHF. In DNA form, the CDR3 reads TGCAGTGCTAGAGATCGGGGTGATTATAATTCACCCCTCCACTTT.

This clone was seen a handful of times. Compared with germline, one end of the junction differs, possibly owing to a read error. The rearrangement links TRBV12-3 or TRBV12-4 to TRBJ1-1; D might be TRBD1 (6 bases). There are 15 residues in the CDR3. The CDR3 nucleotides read TGTGCCAACAGTTTGCGGGGGCATGAGGACACTGAAGCTTTCTTT. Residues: CANSLRGHEDTEAFF.

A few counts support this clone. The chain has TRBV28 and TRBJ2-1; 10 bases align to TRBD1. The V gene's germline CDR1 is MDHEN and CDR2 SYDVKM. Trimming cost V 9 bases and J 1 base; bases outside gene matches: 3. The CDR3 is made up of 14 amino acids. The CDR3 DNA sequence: TGTGCCAGTCGACAGGGGGCTTCCTACAATGAGCAGTTCTTC. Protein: CASRQGASYNEQFF.

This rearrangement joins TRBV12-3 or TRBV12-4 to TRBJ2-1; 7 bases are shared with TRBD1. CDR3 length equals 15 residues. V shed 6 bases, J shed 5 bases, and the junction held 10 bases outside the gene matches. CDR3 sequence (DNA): TGTGCCAGCAGCTCCGGGACAGCTAGGAACAATGAGCAGTTCTTC. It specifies CASSSGTARNNEQFF.

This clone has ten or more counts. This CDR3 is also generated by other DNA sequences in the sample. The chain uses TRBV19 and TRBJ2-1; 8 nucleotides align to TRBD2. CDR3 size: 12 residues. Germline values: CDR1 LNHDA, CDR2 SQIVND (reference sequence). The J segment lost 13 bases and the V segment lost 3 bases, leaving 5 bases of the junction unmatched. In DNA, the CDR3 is TGTGCCAGTAGTATCTCGAGCGGGAGACAGTTCTTC. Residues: CASSISSGRQFF. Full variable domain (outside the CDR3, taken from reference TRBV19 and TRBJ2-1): DGGITQSPKYLFRKEGQNVTLSCEQNLNHDAMYWYRQDPGQGLRLIYYSQIVNDFQKGDIAEGYSVSREKKESFPLTVTSAQKNPTAFYLCASSISSGRQFFGPGTRLTVL.

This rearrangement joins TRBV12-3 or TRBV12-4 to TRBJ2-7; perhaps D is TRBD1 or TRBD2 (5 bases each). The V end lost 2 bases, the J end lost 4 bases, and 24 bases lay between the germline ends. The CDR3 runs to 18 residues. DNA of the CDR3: TGTGCCAGCAGTTTACTATTCATTTGGGACGGAGGCCCGTACGAGCAGTACTTC. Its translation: CASSLLFIWDGGPYEQYF.

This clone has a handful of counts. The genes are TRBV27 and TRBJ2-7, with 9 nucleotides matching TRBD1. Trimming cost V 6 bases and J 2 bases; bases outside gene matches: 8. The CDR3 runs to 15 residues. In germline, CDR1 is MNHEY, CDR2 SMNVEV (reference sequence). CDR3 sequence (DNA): TGTGCCAGCAGCCATACTACAGGGGGCCCCTACGAGCAGTACTTC. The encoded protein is CASSHTTGGPYEQYF.

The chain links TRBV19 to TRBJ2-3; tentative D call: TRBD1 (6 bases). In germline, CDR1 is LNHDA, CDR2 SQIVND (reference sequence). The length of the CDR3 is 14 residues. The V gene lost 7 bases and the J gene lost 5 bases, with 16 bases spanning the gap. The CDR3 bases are TGTGCCAGTACCTTTCGCCCACAGGGAGATACGCAGTATTTT. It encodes CASTFRPQGDTQYF.

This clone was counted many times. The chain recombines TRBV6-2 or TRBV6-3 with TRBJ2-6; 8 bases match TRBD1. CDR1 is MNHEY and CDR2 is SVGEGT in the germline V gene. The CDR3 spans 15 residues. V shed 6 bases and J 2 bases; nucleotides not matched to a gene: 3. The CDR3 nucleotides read TGTGCCAGCAGGCCGACAGGGGCTGGGGCCAACGTCCTGACTTTC. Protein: CASRPTGAGANVLTF.

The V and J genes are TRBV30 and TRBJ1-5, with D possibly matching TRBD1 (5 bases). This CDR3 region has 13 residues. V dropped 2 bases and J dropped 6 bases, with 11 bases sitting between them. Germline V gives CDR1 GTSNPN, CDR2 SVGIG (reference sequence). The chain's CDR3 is CAWSSQGAQPQHF. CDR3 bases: TGTGCCTGGAGTTCGCAGGGTGCTCAGCCCCAGCATTTT. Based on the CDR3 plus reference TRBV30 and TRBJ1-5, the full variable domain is SQTIHQWPATLVQPVGSPLSLECTVEGTSNPNLYWYRQAAGRGLQLLFYSVGIGQISSEVPQNLSASRPQDRQFILSSKKLLLSDSGFYLCAWSSQGAQPQHFGDGTRLSIL.

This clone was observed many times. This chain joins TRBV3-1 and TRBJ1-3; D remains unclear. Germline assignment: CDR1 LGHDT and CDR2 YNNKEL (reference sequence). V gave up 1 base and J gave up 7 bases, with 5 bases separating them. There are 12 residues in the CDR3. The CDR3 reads CASSQVTNTIYF. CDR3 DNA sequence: TGTGCCAGCAGCCAAGTGACGAACACCATATATTTT.

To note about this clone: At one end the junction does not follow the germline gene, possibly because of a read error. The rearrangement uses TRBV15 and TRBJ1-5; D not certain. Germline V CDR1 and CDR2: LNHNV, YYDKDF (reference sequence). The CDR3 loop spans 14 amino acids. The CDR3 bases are TGTGCCACCAGCAGAGATTCGGCGAATCGGCCCCAGCATTTT. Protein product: CATSRDSANRPQHF.